This TCR beta chain is drawn from a study of T cell repertoires in cytomegalovirus infection. Study summary: Public signatures in TCR beta pointed to CMV infection and matching HLA type. The study's findings and limits: Clonotypes of TCR beta that were HLA-C-restricted and CMV-specific dominated the ex vivo response.

The CDR3 runs 15 residues. Trimming pared 6 bases from V and 9 bases from J, leaving 21 bases between. The germline CDR1 and CDR2 sequences are SEHNR and FQNEAQ (reference sequence). MiXCR, run by TCRdb on the reads, gives a single entry per CDR3 protein. The table includes about 900,000 distinct CDR3 sequences, roughly 30% detected once. Points on this clonotype: Its matching antigen is unknown.

The sequencing here drew on cultured CD8+ T cells from PBMCs, taken from culture after CMV antigen stimulation. The TCR comes from a human donor in good health (CMV status not recorded). Some clones in this sample may be carry-over from other donors' samples. The chain carries TRBV7-9 and TRBJ2-1; tentatively, D is TRBD2 (5 bases). CDR3 nucleotides: TGTGCCAGCAGTAACACAGTTAATGGAGGAGCTGAGCAGTTCTTC. Translation gives CASSNTVNGGAEQFF. The complete variable domain, with remaining parts taken from reference TRBV7-9 and TRBJ2-1, reads DTGVSQNPRHKITKRGQNVTFRCDPISEHNRLYWYRQTLGQGPEFLTYFQNEAQLEKSRLLSDRFSAERPKGSFSTLEIQRTEQGDSAMYLCASSNTVNGGAEQFFGPGTRLTVL.